These 8 T cell receptor beta chains were sequenced from one sample in a study of blood T cell repertoires in COVID-19. TCRdb keeps only in-frame clones here, not all; method: immunoSEQ multiplex PCR. The sample records around 120,000 clones, approximately 80% being singletons. The sequenced material came from peripheral blood. These receptors came from a human donor in a cohort sampled during active COVID-19.

This clone was counted between two and nine times. The chain has TRBV2 and TRBJ2-7; the D is unclear. V gave up 4 bases and J gave up 5 bases, with 9 bases separating them. The CDR3 is 12 residues long. Per germline, CDR1 SNHLY and CDR2 FYNNEI. The CDR3 coding sequence is TGTGCCAGCAGTGCCGGGTCGGACGAGCAGTACTTC. It encodes CASSAGSDEQYF.

CDR3 amino acids: CASSPTWGGYGYTF. CDR3 sequence (DNA): TGTGCCAGCAGTCCCACATGGGGGGGCTATGGCTACACCTTC. The chain employs TRBV28 and TRBJ1-2; weak D call: TRBD1 (5 bases). The CDR3 is made up of 14 amino acids. Per germline, CDR1 MDHEN and CDR2 SYDVKM. Trimming shortened V by 5 bases and J by 4 bases, and 14 bases separated the two germline ends.

This sequence joins TRBV19 and TRBJ2-7; 9 nucleotides agree with TRBD1. This CDR3 contains 14 residues. Germline trimming cut 4 bases from V and 3 bases from J; bases unmatched to any gene: 4. Per the germline V gene, CDR1 is LNHDA and CDR2 is SQIVND (reference sequence). The CDR3: CASSRTGVGYEQYF. The CDR3, as DNA: TGTGCCAGTAGTAGGACAGGGGTTGGCTACGAGCAGTACTTC. Combining the CDR3 with reference TRBV19 and TRBJ2-7 gives the whole variable domain DGGITQSPKYLFRKEGQNVTLSCEQNLNHDAMYWYRQDPGQGLRLIYYSQIVNDFQKGDIAEGYSVSREKKESFPLTVTSAQKNPTAFYLCASSRTGVGYEQYFGPGTRLTVT.

This chain uses TRBV5-1 with TRBJ2-6; weak D call: TRBD1 (6 bases). Germline-derived CDR1 and CDR2 are SGHRS and YFSETQ. The V gene lost 9 bases and the J gene lost 0 bases, with 10 bases spanning the gap. The CDR3 runs 14 residues. CDR3 bases: TGCGCCACCCACAGGGACTCTGGGGCCAACGTCCTGACTTTC. Residues: CATHRDSGANVLTF.

The rearrangement uses TRBV11-2 and TRBJ1-1; D is undetermined. CDR1 is SGHAT, CDR2 FQNNGV, per germline. The germline V and J ends were trimmed by 0 bases and 5 bases, with 10 bases remaining between them. The length of the CDR3 is 14 residues. The CDR3 nucleotides are TGTGCCAGCAGCTTAGATCAAGGCAGGACTGAAGCTTTCTTT. Translating gives CASSLDQGRTEAFF.

This clone was detected a few times. The chain uses TRBV27 and TRBJ1-2; perhaps TRBD1 as D (6 bases). V was pared by 0 bases and J by 8 bases, with 13 bases between. The V gene's germline CDR1 is MNHEY and CDR2 SMNVEV (reference sequence). The CDR3 covers 14 residues. The CDR3 DNA follows: TGTGCCAGCAGTTTATCGGGGGCCACAAGGGGCTACACCTTC. This gives the protein CASSLSGATRGYTF.

The V and J genes are TRBV14 and TRBJ2-5; TRBD2 is a possible D gene (5 bases). The CDR3 is made up of 12 amino acids. Trimming took off 1 base at V and 7 bases at J, with 7 bases between the two ends. Germline values: CDR1 SGHDN, CDR2 FVKESK. The CDR3: CASSQGGGTQYF. In DNA form, the CDR3 reads TGTGCCAGCAGCCAAGGAGGAGGGACCCAGTACTTC.

Only a few counts were recorded for this clone. The same CDR3 can be traced to other DNA sequences in this sample. This chain connects TRBV6-2 or TRBV6-3 to TRBJ1-1, with D perhaps matching TRBD1 (6 bases). From germline, CDR1 is MNHEY and CDR2 SVGEGT. V lost 6 bases to trimming and J lost 1 base, with 9 bases between them. The CDR3 totals 13 residues. The CDR3 bases are TGTGCCAGCAGCTTCAGGGGGAACACTGAAGCTTTCTTT. It yields the protein CASSFRGNTEAFF.